The 4 T cell receptor beta chains below were found in one sample sequenced in a study of cytomegalovirus exposure and HLA in healthy donors. Clones were sequenced by immunoSEQ multiplex PCR, and TCRdb holds only the in-frame ones, with some missing. This sample has under 150,000 clones, with 70% to 90% found just once. Sample: PBMCs. Receptors originate from a woman in her late teens or twenties in good health and CMV-seronegative.

The gene calls are TRBV29-1 and TRBJ2-7, with D possibly being TRBD2 (6 bases). Trimming cost V 4 bases and J 0 bases, with 16 bases left between them. The CDR3 totals 15 residues. The germline V gene has CDR1 SQVTM and CDR2 ANQGSEA. CDR3 protein: CSVALLAKSSYEQYF. CDR3 nucleotide sequence: TGCAGCGTTGCGCTTCTAGCGAAAAGCTCCTACGAGCAGTACTTC.

About this clone itself: A much larger clone differs from this one at a single base, so this may be a read error. V gene TRBV5-1 combines with J gene TRBJ1-2; no reliable D call. V lost 0 bases to trimming and J lost 3 bases, with 6 bases between them. This CDR3 is built from 13 residues. CDR1 SGHRS and CDR2 YFSETQ come from the germline V gene. The CDR3 DNA reads TGCGCCAGCAGCTTGGGGCAGTACTATGGCTACACCTTC. Translation: CASSLGQYYGYTF.

The chain carries TRBV4-1 and TRBJ1-2; 9 bases agree with TRBD1. V was pared by 3 bases and J by 9 bases, with 8 bases of the junction left unmatched. The length of the CDR3 is 14 residues. Germline V gene lookup returns CDR1 MGHRA and CDR2 YSYEKL. The CDR3 region is CASSQILGTGSYTF. DNA of the CDR3: TGCGCCAGCAGCCAGATTCTCGGGACAGGGAGCTACACCTTC.

This clone was observed once. The chain recombines TRBV6-1 with TRBJ2-7; 8 bases line up with TRBD2. Germline V CDR1 and CDR2: MNHNS, SASEGT. The CDR3 has 14 residues. J lost 5 bases, V lost 2 bases, and 5 bases had no gene match. This CDR3 is CASSELAGWHEQYF. In nucleotides, the CDR3 is TGTGCCAGCAGTGAATTAGCGGGATGGCACGAGCAGTACTTC.